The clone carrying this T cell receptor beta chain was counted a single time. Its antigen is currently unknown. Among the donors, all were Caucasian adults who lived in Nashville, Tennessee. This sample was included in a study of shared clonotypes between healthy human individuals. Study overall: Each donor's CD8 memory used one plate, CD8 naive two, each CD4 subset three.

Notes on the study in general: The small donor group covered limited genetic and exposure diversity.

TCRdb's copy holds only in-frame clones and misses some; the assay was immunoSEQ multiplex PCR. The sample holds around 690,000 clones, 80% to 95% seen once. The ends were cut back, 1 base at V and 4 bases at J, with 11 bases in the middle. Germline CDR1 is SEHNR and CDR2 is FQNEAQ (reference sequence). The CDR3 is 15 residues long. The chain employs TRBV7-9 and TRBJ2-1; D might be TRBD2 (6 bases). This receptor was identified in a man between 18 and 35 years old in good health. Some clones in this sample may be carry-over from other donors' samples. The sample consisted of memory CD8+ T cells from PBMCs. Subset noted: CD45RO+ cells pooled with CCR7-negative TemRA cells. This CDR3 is CASSLVPGEYNEQFF. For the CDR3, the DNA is TGTGCCAGCAGCTTAGTTCCGGGAGAGTACAATGAGCAGTTCTTC.